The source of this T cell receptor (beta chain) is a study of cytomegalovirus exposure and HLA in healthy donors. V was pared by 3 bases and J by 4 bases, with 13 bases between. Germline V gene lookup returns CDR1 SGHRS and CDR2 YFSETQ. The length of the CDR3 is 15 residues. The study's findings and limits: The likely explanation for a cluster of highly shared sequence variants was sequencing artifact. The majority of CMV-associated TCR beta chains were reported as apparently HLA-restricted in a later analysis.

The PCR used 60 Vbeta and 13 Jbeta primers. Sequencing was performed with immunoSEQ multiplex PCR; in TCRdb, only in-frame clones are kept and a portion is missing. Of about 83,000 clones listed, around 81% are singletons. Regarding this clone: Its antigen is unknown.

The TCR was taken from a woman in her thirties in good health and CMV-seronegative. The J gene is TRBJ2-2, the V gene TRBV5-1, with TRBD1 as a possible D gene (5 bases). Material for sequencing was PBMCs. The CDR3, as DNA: TGCGCCAGCAGCTCCAGGGTGTCTGGCACCGGGGAGCTGTTTTTT. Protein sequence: CASSSRVSGTGELFF.